The rows below give T cell receptor beta chains drawn from one sample of a study of blood T cell repertoires in COVID-19. Assay used: immunoSEQ multiplex PCR; TCRdb lists only in-frame clones, some missing. The sample consists of 65,000 to 85,000 clones, 80% to 90% of them appearing once. Sequences were obtained from peripheral blood. The receptors derive from a man older than 75 with COVID-19, enrolled during active disease. The CDR3 runs from the conserved cysteine through the conserved F or W. Fields, in order: V gene, D gene, clone size, J gene, CDR3 protein, CDR3 DNA. D genes are given only for firm matches. Size is stated for part of the rows, as once, few or many counts, or as a class when the clone is expanded.

TRBV9	NA	NA	TRBJ1-2	CASSVGLARTYGYTF	TGTGCCAGCAGCGTAGGACTGGCACGGACATATGGCTACACCTTC
TRBV7-9	NA	NA	TRBJ1-2	CASSSGAQVYGYTF	TGTGCCAGCTCCTCTGGGGCCCAGGTCTATGGCTACACCTTC
TRBV29-1	NA	NA	TRBJ1-2	CSVGQSGYGYTF	TGCAGCGTAGGACAGTCCGGCTATGGCTACACCTTC
TRBV4-2	TRBD1	NA	TRBJ1-2	CASSQDQGDGYTF	TGTGCCAGCAGCCAAGATCAGGGGGACGGCTACACCTTC
TRBV6-6	NA	NA	TRBJ2-7	CASSRLGHSEQYF	TGTGCCAGCAGTCGCCTAGGACATTCCGAGCAGTACTTC
TRBV6-5	NA	NA	TRBJ2-3	CASTGNWADTQYF	TGTGCCAGCACAGGGAATTGGGCAGATACGCAGTATTTT
TRBV18	NA	NA	TRBJ1-2	CASSGQNYGYTF	TGTGCCAGCTCAGGACAGAACTATGGCTACACCTTC
TRBV2	NA	NA	TRBJ1-1	CASTLQASGLNTEAFF	TGTGCCAGCACTTTGCAGGCCTCGGGATTGAACACTGAAGCTTTCTTT
TRBV2	TRBD1	NA	TRBJ1-2	CASSENRGTYGYTF	TGTGCCAGCAGTGAAAACAGGGGAACCTATGGCTACACCTTC
TRBV18	NA	once	TRBJ1-6	CASSPNKGVNSPLHF	TGTGCCAGCTCACCGAACAAGGGGGTTAATTCACCCCTCCACTTT
TRBV5-5	NA	NA	TRBJ1-2	CASSGRQGPNYGYTF	TGTGCCAGCAGCGGCCGCCAGGGCCCGAACTATGGCTACACCTTC
TRBV18	NA	NA	TRBJ1-6	CASSREGLNSPLHF	TGTGCCAGCTCCCGGGAGGGACTCAATTCACCCCTCCACTTT
TRBV4-2	NA	NA	TRBJ1-2	CASSPSRGQNYGYTF	TGTGCCAGCAGCCCTTCGCGGGGGCAAAACTATGGCTACACCTTC
TRBV3-1/TRBV3-2	NA	NA	TRBJ1-2	CASSVGLRNGYTF	TGTGCCAGCAGCGTGGGACTTCGAAATGGCTACACCTTC
TRBV28	TRBD1	NA	TRBJ1-1	CASGSTDRGTEAFF	TGTGCCAGCGGATCAACGGACAGGGGCACTGAAGCTTTCTTT
TRBV3-1/TRBV3-2	TRBD1	NA	TRBJ2-7	CASSQDFDRAQYF	TGTGCCAGCAGCCAAGATTTCGACAGGGCACAGTACTTC
TRBV6-5	NA	NA	TRBJ1-2	CASQGNDYGYTF	TGTGCCAGCCAGGGAAATGACTATGGCTACACCTTC
TRBV12-3/TRBV12-4	TRBD1	NA	TRBJ2-3	CANGDSNTDTQYF	TGTGCCAACGGGGACAGCAACACAGATACGCAGTATTTT
TRBV10-3	TRBD1	NA	TRBJ1-2	CAIRTGNYGYTF	TGTGCCATCAGGACAGGGAACTATGGCTACACCTTC
TRBV7-9	NA	NA	TRBJ2-6	CASSSTGEGSGANVLTF	TGTGCCAGCAGCTCGACAGGGGAGGGCTCTGGGGCCAACGTCCTGACTTTC
TRBV19	NA	NA	TRBJ2-5	CASSPQDGQTQYF	TGTGCCAGTAGTCCCCAGGATGGGCAGACCCAGTACTTC
TRBV4-1	NA	NA	TRBJ2-3	CASSQDSIGRATDTQYF	TGCGCCAGCAGCCAAGATTCGATCGGCAGGGCCACAGATACGCAGTATTTT